Listed here are 4 T cell receptor beta chains from one sample, sequenced in a study of graft-versus-host responses after intestinal transplantation. Profiling relied on immunoSEQ multiplex PCR, and the TCRdb table lists in-frame clones only, not all of them. The repertoire has 15,000 to 20,000 clones, over 35% of them found once; the top ten carry about 0.9%. The sample consisted of alloreactive CD4+ T cells from a mixed lymphocyte reaction culture, taken before intestinal transplant. Regarding subset: CFSE-low proliferating T cells sorted from roughly six-day pre-transplant mixed lymphocyte reaction (GvH or HvG direction). The source of these receptors is a human patient who received an intestinal transplant.

This chain connects TRBV27 to TRBJ2-7; 9 nucleotides line up with TRBD2. The CDR3 has 15 amino acids. CDR1 and CDR2 (germline): MNHEY, SMNVEV (reference sequence). Trimming at V came to 5 bases and at J to 0 bases, leaving 5 bases not matched to a gene. The CDR3 reads CASSRLAVGSYEQYF. CDR3 nucleotide sequence: TGTGCCAGCAGTCGACTAGCGGTTGGCTCCTACGAGCAGTACTTC.

This clone appeared a few times. V and J are TRBV9 and TRBJ1-1; possible D gene TRBD1, 5 bases. Germline-derived CDR1 and CDR2 are SGDLS and YYNGEE. This CDR3 spans 11 amino acids. Trimming removed 3 bases at V and 10 bases at J, with 10 bases between. The CDR3 spells CASSGGGAAFF. Written as DNA, the CDR3 is TGTGCCAGCAGCGGGGGGGGAGCAGCTTTCTTT.

The chain has TRBV6-5 and TRBJ2-3; TRBD2 matches 7 bases. The CDR3 sequence is 13 residues long. The germline V gene has CDR1 MNHEY and CDR2 SVGAGI. After removal of 8 bases from V and 2 bases from J, the junction contained 4 bases not matched to a gene. The CDR3 protein is CASRSGATDTQYF. The CDR3 region has the DNA TGTGCCAGCCGAAGCGGGGCCACAGATACGCAGTATTTT.

The chain couples TRBV9 to TRBJ1-1, with TRBD1 matching over 7 bases. Germline trimming cut 2 bases from V and 0 bases from J; bases unmatched to any gene: 4. This CDR3 spans 15 amino acids. CDR1 and CDR2 from the germline V gene are SGDLS and YYNGEE. This chain's CDR3 is CASSVSDRVNTEAFF. The CDR3 nucleotides read TGTGCCAGCAGCGTCAGTGACAGGGTGAACACTGAAGCTTTCTTT.